This TCR beta chain came from a study of T cell repertoires in cytomegalovirus infection (dated by TCRdb to between 2018 and 2021). Context from the whole study: Alongside well-studied HLA-B-restricted epitopes, the peptide stimulations were aimed at recently identified HLA-C-restricted CMV epitopes, whose presentation resists viral immunomodulation. Donor HLA type was relevant to the analysis, because carriage of CMV infection together with the matching HLA type was indicated by public TCR beta signatures. General findings and caveats noted by the study authors: In the ex vivo response, HLA-C-restricted CMV-specific TCR beta clonotypes were dominant, and in two of eight donors the single most frequent clonotype came from this HLA-C-restricted group. In both this cohort and an independent cohort of several hundred donors, the cumulative frequency of public TCR beta family members distinguished carriers of CMV infection plus the relevant HLA type.

Concerning this clonotype itself: Its antigen has not been determined. No quality values exist for individual bases; no much larger clone is one base distant.

According to the study, the label for this sample's treatment or condition signals: in vitro stimulation with specific CMV peptide epitopes to enrich CMV-specific T cells. According to the germline V gene (reference sequence), CDR1 reads MNHEY and CDR2 reads SMNVEV. From the cysteine up to the phenylalanine, the CDR3 has a length of 14 residues. CDR3 DNA is the only sequence kept; it has 42 bases, read in frame from the first base. V is trimmed back by 6 bases and J by 6 bases, and the junction contains 7 bases that no gene match accounts for. TCRdb names Illumina HiSeq 1500 as the instrument used. TCRdb took the public reads, trimmed them with fastp at Q25, ran MiXCR for clone calling and kept in-frame beta chains. Entries that share a CDR3 protein sequence are merged under the most common genes and DNA. The sample yields roughly 200,000 distinct CDR3 sequences; less than 50% were counted once. The ten largest make up 55% to 60% of the sample.

In this chain, TRBV27 is recombined with TRBJ2-2, with 7 central nucleotides matching TRBD2. The clonotype originates from a human donor in good health (CMV status not recorded). Some clones in this sample may be carry-over from other donors' samples. The sample consisted of CD8+ T cells from cultured PBMCs, taken from culture after CMV antigen stimulation. The sequence in DNA is TGTGCCAGCAGGGCAGGGAGCGGGGCCGGGGAGCTGTTTTTT. It translates as CASRAGSGAGELFF.